One and the same sample provided the 3 T cell receptor beta chains below, sequenced in a study of T cell repertoires in cytomegalovirus infection. TCRdb independently ran MiXCR on the reads; one entry per CDR3 protein. The sample holds 150,000 to 200,000 distinct CDR3 sequences, roughly 27% seen once. Sequencing used PBMCs. The receptor source for this set is a human donor in good health (CMV status not recorded). Some clones in this sample may be carry-over from other donors' samples.

Written as DNA, the CDR3 is TGCAGTGCTAGCGACAGGGTAACCGGGGAGCTGTTTTTT. Protein sequence: CSASDRVTGELFF. The V call is TRBV20-1, the J call TRBJ2-2, with TRBD1 identical over 7 bases. This CDR3 is 13 amino acids long. With V trimmed by 3 bases and J by 5 bases, 3 bases remained unmatched. Germline CDR1 and CDR2: DFQATT and SNEGSKA (reference sequence).

The V call is TRBV2, the J call TRBJ2-2; D call uncertain. CDR1 and CDR2 from the germline V gene are SNHLY and FYNNEI. Trimming took off 2 bases at V and 1 base at J, with 11 bases between the two ends. The CDR3 loop spans 16 amino acids. CDR3 residues: CASSELSPLNTGELFF. The CDR3 nucleotides are TGTGCCAGCAGTGAACTCTCCCCCCTGAACACCGGGGAGCTGTTTTTT.

CDR3 protein: CSARDRDGSGANVLTF. The CDR3 coding sequence is TGCAGTGCTAGAGACAGGGATGGGTCTGGGGCCAACGTCCTGACTTTC. V is TRBV20-1 and J is TRBJ2-6, with a possible D match to TRBD1 (5 bases). CDR3 length: 16 amino acids. CDR1 DFQATT and CDR2 SNEGSKA come from the germline V gene (reference sequence). Trimming cost V 0 bases and J 1 base, with 10 bases left between them.